The clone carrying this T cell receptor beta chain has ten or more counts. Antigen unknown. Germline CDR1 is SGHVS and CDR2 is FQNEAQ. The CDR3 covers 13 residues. Trimming stripped 6 bases from V and 5 bases from J, with 11 bases between. Full-length variable regions came from constant-region reverse primers plus semi-nested Nested Universal Primer A PCR. TCRdb reanalysed the 5' RACE reads using MiXCR and keeps one entry per CDR3 protein. The data hold fewer than 15,000 distinct CDR3 sequences, with more than 20% observed a single time. Study-wide points: In terms of TCR gene usage, tumor memory CD4+ T cells clustered together with blood and lymph node memory CD4+ cells, as well as with lymph node naive CD4+ cells.

Naive CD4+ T cells were purified with Tregs depleted by CD25. The sequenced material came from naive CD4+ T cells sorted from blood. Noted subset: naive CD4+ T cells, CD4+CD45RA+CD25-. The sequence was obtained from a female donor with breast cancer. The chain links TRBV7-8 to TRBJ1-5; no clear D. Here the CDR3 reads CASSPWADQPQHF. Here the CDR3 DNA reads TGTGCCAGCAGTCCATGGGCGGATCAGCCCCAGCATTTT.